The 31 T cell receptor beta chains given below trace back to one sample, sequenced in a study of shared clonotypes between healthy human individuals (dated by TCRdb to 2020 to 2022). Library preparation employed the immunoSEQ multiplex PCR assay. TCRdb holds this immuneACCESS table with in-frame rearrangements only. Some clones are missing; in checked studies, unresolved V genes explain under half, and the rest has no known cause. The sample table lists over 2 million clones, about 95% of them with a count of one. More than 0.95% of the sample comes from the top ten. For the CD8 naive samples, CD45RO-negative cells were positively selected for CCR7, yielding a CD45RA+CCR7+ population from which TemRA cells were excluded. The sample was naive CD8+ T cells sorted from blood. This specimen's cell subset or site label, per the study, means: CD45RA+CCR7+. These receptors all stem from a man aged 18 to 30 in good health.

The genes are TRBV4-1 and TRBJ1-3; maybe TRBD1 (5 bases). The CDR3 has 15 residues. Trimming removed 0 bases at V and 3 bases at J, with 9 bases between. The germline CDR1 and CDR2 sequences are MGHRA and YSYEKL. CDR3 sequence (DNA): TGCGCCAGCAGCCAAGAACCGGGGGTTGGAAACACCATATATTTT. It encodes CASSQEPGVGNTIYF.

As regards this clone: The same CDR3 is also encoded by other DNA sequences in this sample. CDR3: CASSAGVATEAFF. The CDR3 DNA sequence: TGTGCCAGCAGCGCTGGGGTAGCCACTGAAGCTTTCTTT. The chain employs TRBV9 and TRBJ1-1, with no clear D. CDR3 length: 13 amino acids. CDR1 SGDLS and CDR2 YYNGEE come from the germline V gene. The V gene lost 3 bases and the J gene lost 4 bases, with 10 bases spanning the gap. Full variable domain (remainder filled in from reference TRBV9 and TRBJ1-1): DSGVTQTPKHLITATGQRVTLRCSPRSGDLSVYWYQQSLDQGLQFLIQYYNGEERAKGNILERFSAQQFPDLHSELNLSSLELGDSALYFCASSAGVATEAFFGQGTRLTVV.

This chain connects TRBV7-9 to TRBJ2-7, with D maybe TRBD1 (5 bases). The V gene's germline CDR1 is SEHNR and CDR2 FQNEAQ (reference sequence). The CDR3 is made up of 12 amino acids. Trimming took 5 bases from V and 5 from J, leaving 10 bases between them. The CDR3 DNA sequence: TGTGCCAGCAGCCCGCGACAGCACGAGCAGTACTTC. Its protein is CASSPRQHEQYF.

The gene calls are TRBV4-1 and TRBJ2-2; 9 nucleotides line up with TRBD1. CDR3 length: 15 amino acids. The germline CDR1 and CDR2 sequences are MGHRA and YSYEKL. J gave up 1 base and V 5 bases, and 2 bases lay outside the gene matches. CDR3 loop: CASSVGQGNTGELFF. The CDR3 bases are TGCGCCAGCAGCGTGGGACAGGGGAACACCGGGGAGCTGTTTTTT.

Concerning this clone: Within the sample, other DNA sequences also encode this same CDR3. The J gene is TRBJ2-7, the V gene TRBV5-6, with 8 nucleotides matching TRBD2. Trimming removed 0 bases from V and 6 bases from J; junction bases left unmatched: 2. This CDR3 is built from 13 residues. The germline V gene has CDR1 SGHDT and CDR2 YYEEEE. The CDR3 nucleotides read TGTGCCAGCAGCTTGGCCAGCGGGGGCGAGCAGTACTTC. It translates to CASSLASGGEQYF.

This chain joins TRBV6-1 and TRBJ2-2, with D unresolved. This CDR3 has 15 residues. Trimming removed 5 bases at V and 2 bases at J, with 12 bases between. CDR1 is MNHNS and CDR2 is SASEGT in the germline V gene. CDR3 DNA: TGTGCCAGCAGTCCCCTTCGGGTAAACACCGGGGAGCTGTTTTTT. Residues: CASSPLRVNTGELFF.

The chain recombines TRBV7-9 with TRBJ2-7; D not certain. V was trimmed by 10 bases and J by 2 bases, leaving 6 bases between them. The V gene's germline CDR1 is SEHNR and CDR2 FQNEAQ (reference sequence). The CDR3 has 10 residues. CDR3 nucleotides: TGTGCCATCGGCACCTACGAGCAGTACTTC. This sequence encodes CAIGTYEQYF.

The chain is built from TRBV7-3 and TRBJ2-5; no clear D gene. Germline assignment: CDR1 SGHTA and CDR2 FQGTGA. The CDR3 is 16 amino acids. The ends were cut back, 6 bases at V and 5 bases at J, with 22 bases in the middle. The CDR3 spells CASSKTGPATEETQYF. The CDR3 region has the DNA TGTGCCAGCAGTAAGACCGGACCCGCGACGGAGGAGACCCAGTACTTC.

The chain carries TRBV6-6 and TRBJ2-3; D may correspond to TRBD1 or TRBD2 (5 bases each). Trimming stripped 7 bases from V and 0 bases from J, with 14 bases between. The CDR3 has 15 residues. Germline values: CDR1 MNHNY, CDR2 SVGAGI (reference sequence). The CDR3 sequence: CASTEMGPSTDTQYF. CDR3 sequence (DNA): TGTGCCAGCACGGAGATGGGACCTAGCACAGATACGCAGTATTTT.

CDR3 in DNA: TGTGCCAGCAGCTTAGATCTGAGGTGGAGCGGCAGGGGGAGATATGGCTACACCTTC. Translation: CASSLDLRWSGRGRYGYTF. The chain couples TRBV11-3 to TRBJ1-2, with 7 bases fitting TRBD1. Germline CDR1 SGHNT, CDR2 YENEEA. CDR3 size: 19 residues. V shed 0 bases and J 5 bases; nucleotides not matched to a gene: 18.

The chain carries TRBV4-1 and TRBJ1-2, with 12 bases aligning to TRBD1. Unmatched junction bases numbered 2, after V lost 2 bases and J lost 4 bases. Germline values: CDR1 MGHRA, CDR2 YSYEKL. The CDR3 totals 15 residues. The DNA of the CDR3 is TGCGCCAGCAGCCAAATGGGACAGGGGGCCTATGGCTACACCTTC. The encoded protein is CASSQMGQGAYGYTF.

This sequence joins TRBV18 and TRBJ2-7; 7 nucleotides agree with TRBD2. J was trimmed by 2 bases and V by 5 bases; bases with no gene match: 6. The CDR3 is 14 residues long. Germline V gene data show CDR1 as KGHSH and CDR2 as LQKENI. The CDR3 protein is CASSGLAGAYEQYF. CDR3 in DNA: TGTGCCAGCTCAGGCTTGGCGGGAGCCTACGAGCAGTACTTC.

The chain employs TRBV28 and TRBJ1-5, with 8 bases matching TRBD1. Germline CDR1 is MDHEN and CDR2 is SYDVKM. This CDR3 comprises 17 residues. Trimming removed 5 bases from V and 3 bases from J; junction bases left unmatched: 12. The CDR3 region has the DNA TGTGCCAGCAGTGCCAGACAGGGGTTGATGGTCAATCAGCCCCAGCATTTT. As protein: CASSARQGLMVNQPQHF.

CDR3 DNA sequence: TGCGCCAGCAGTCATCAGGGGTTAGGGGCCAACGTCCTGACTTTC. Protein: CASSHQGLGANVLTF. This rearrangement joins TRBV23-1 to TRBJ2-6; D might be TRBD1 (6 bases). TRBV23-1 is flagged as an ORF with uncertain function. V was clipped by 3 bases and J by 4 bases, with 10 bases between them. The CDR3 runs 15 residues.

The rearrangement uses TRBV10-2 and TRBJ2-7, with 9 bases aligning to TRBD2. This CDR3 is 14 amino acids long. The J segment lost 4 bases and the V segment lost 6 bases, leaving 7 bases of the junction unmatched. Germline V lookup: CDR1 WSHSY, CDR2 SAAADI. This chain's CDR3 is CASSMTSGIYEQYF. The DNA for the CDR3 is TGCGCCAGCAGCATGACTAGCGGTATATACGAGCAGTACTTC.

This chain uses TRBV28 with TRBJ1-1, with D possibly TRBD1 on 5 matching bases. The germline CDR1 and CDR2 sequences are MDHEN and SYDVKM. The CDR3 is made up of 15 amino acids. V lost 6 bases, J lost 5 bases, and 19 bases lay in between. CDR3 sequence reads: CASRLDGGTGTEAFF. CDR3 sequence (DNA): TGTGCCAGCAGATTGGATGGGGGAACGGGGACTGAAGCTTTCTTT.

The rearrangement links TRBV28 to TRBJ1-1; 9 nucleotides line up with TRBD1. CDR3 size: 17 residues. Germline assignment: CDR1 MDHEN and CDR2 SYDVKM. V shed 3 bases, J shed 3 bases, and the junction held 11 bases outside the gene matches. CDR3 coding DNA: TGTGCCAGCAGTTTCAGGGGACAGGGAGAACCTGACACTGAAGCTTTCTTT. It translates to CASSFRGQGEPDTEAFF.

V gene TRBV7-8 combines with J gene TRBJ1-1; 7 bases line up with TRBD1. This CDR3 contains 16 residues. The V and J ends lost 4 bases and 0 bases, in that order; junction bases with no gene match: 8. Germline-derived CDR1 and CDR2 are SGHVS and FQNEAQ. CDR3 in DNA: TGTGCCAGCAGCTCTGATAACAGGGGTGTGAACACTGAAGCTTTCTTT. Translation: CASSSDNRGVNTEAFF.

The CDR3 DNA reads TGTGCCAGCAGTGAATCGGCCTGGGGTCAGACTGAAGCTTTCTTT. Encoded protein: CASSESAWGQTEAFF. The genes are TRBV25-1 and TRBJ1-1; D uncertain. The germline V gene has CDR1 MGHDK and CDR2 SYGVNS. The CDR3 totals 15 residues. V was shortened by 1 base and J by 5 bases, with 14 bases between the two germline ends.

On this clone: The same CDR3 also results from other DNA sequences found in this sample. This sequence joins TRBV9 and TRBJ1-6; D unresolved. Trimming took off 0 bases at V and 10 bases at J, with 5 bases between the two ends. Germline CDR1 SGDLS, CDR2 YYNGEE. The CDR3 loop spans 12 amino acids. CDR3: CASSVDGSPLHF. The CDR3 DNA sequence: TGTGCCAGCAGCGTAGACGGCTCACCCCTCCACTTT.

The chain carries TRBV27 and TRBJ2-5; maybe TRBD2 (6 bases). The CDR3 consists of 15 residues. The germline CDR1 and CDR2 sequences are MNHEY and SMNVEV (reference sequence). The V end lost 0 bases, the J end lost 5 bases, and 13 bases lay between the germline ends. CDR3 amino acids: CASSLSRLGAETQYF. In DNA form, the CDR3 reads TGTGCCAGCAGTTTATCTAGACTAGGGGCTGAGACCCAGTACTTC.

The V and J genes are TRBV6-6 and TRBJ2-7; D is undetermined. The CDR3 is 12 amino acids. Germline V gene lookup returns CDR1 MNHNY and CDR2 SVGAGI (reference sequence). The V end lost 7 bases, the J end lost 0 bases, and 7 bases lay between the germline ends. CDR3 DNA: TGTGCCAGCAATGCTTTCTCCTACGAGCAGTACTTC. Translation: CASNAFSYEQYF.

The gene calls are TRBV6-1 and TRBJ2-2; D not resolved. The CDR3 length is 14 residues. With 1 base removed from V and 4 bases from J, the gap between germline ends came to 7 bases. The germline V gene has CDR1 MNHNS and CDR2 SASEGT. CDR3 sequence reads: CASSEGKGTGELFF. In DNA form, the CDR3 reads TGTGCCAGCAGTGAAGGAAAGGGCACCGGGGAGCTGTTTTTT.

V usage is TRBV2 and J usage is TRBJ2-5, with 8 bases that match TRBD1. The last part of the DNA fits TRBJ2-7 better; the J call may be wrong. CDR1 is SNHLY and CDR2 is FYNNEI in the germline V gene. The CDR3 has 15 residues. CDR3 region: CASSEAAGGGYEQYF. CDR3 DNA: TGTGCCAGCAGTGAAGCGGCAGGGGGCGGCTACGAGCAGTACTTC.

This clone was seen a single time. The chain employs TRBV5-8 and TRBJ2-7; D is uncertain. From germline, CDR1 is SGHTS and CDR2 YDEGEE. V lost 5 bases, J lost 2 bases, and 17 bases lay in between. This CDR3 contains 15 residues. The CDR3 DNA sequence: TGTGCCAGCAGTCTACGGGCCACCTCCCCCTACGAGCAGTACTTC. Translation: CASSLRATSPYEQYF.

V is TRBV11-2 and J is TRBJ2-7; 13 positions agree with TRBD2. CDR3 size: 18 residues. Germline CDR1 is SGHAT and CDR2 is FQNNGV. With 1 base clipped from V and 3 bases from J, the junction kept 9 bases outside the gene matches. The CDR3: CASSLVTSGRSTLYEQYF. The CDR3 DNA reads TGTGCCAGCAGCTTAGTGACTAGCGGGAGGTCAACCCTCTACGAGCAGTACTTC.

The chain couples TRBV2 to TRBJ1-5; D may be TRBD1 (6 bases). The CDR3 loop spans 12 amino acids. The germline gives CDR1 SNHLY, CDR2 FYNNEI. The V end was cut by 9 bases, the J end by 1 base, with 7 bases between. The CDR3 bases are TGTGCCAGTGGACAGAGCAATCAGCCCCAGCATTTT. Amino acids: CASGQSNQPQHF. Supplemented by reference TRBV2 and TRBJ1-5, the full variable domain reads EPEVTQTPSHQVTQMGQEVILRCVPISNHLYFYWYRQILGQKVEFLVSFYNNEISEKSEIFDDQFSVERPDGSNFTLKIRSTKLEDSAMYFCASGQSNQPQHFGDGTRLSIL.

This clone was picked up a small number of times. The chain couples TRBV29-1 to TRBJ1-4, with 12 bases identical to TRBD1. V shed 8 bases, J shed 4 bases, and the junction held 14 bases outside the gene matches. The CDR3 runs 17 residues. CDR1 and CDR2 from the germline V gene are SQVTM and ANQGSEA. CDR3: CSSYYPGQGAYNEKLFF. The CDR3 coding sequence is TGCAGCTCTTACTACCCGGGACAGGGGGCGTATAATGAAAAACTGTTTTTT.

This sequence joins TRBV11-2 and TRBJ2-3; D not resolved. Looked up from germline, CDR1 is SGHAT and CDR2 is FQNNGV. Trimming removed 5 bases from V and 2 bases from J, with 5 bases in between. The CDR3 length is 12 residues. The CDR3 sequence is CASSRVTDTQYF. The CDR3 bases are TGTGCCAGCAGCCGGGTCACAGATACGCAGTATTTT.

In this sample, this clone turned up once. This chain uses TRBV7-9 with TRBJ2-1, with TRBD2 matching over 10 bases. CDR1 SEHNR and CDR2 FQNEAQ come from the germline V gene (reference sequence). J lost 4 bases, V lost 5 bases, and 17 bases had no gene match. The CDR3 is 19 amino acids. CDR3 residues: CASSPWETLAGAPYNEQFF. The CDR3 DNA reads as TGTGCCAGCAGCCCCTGGGAGACCCTAGCGGGGGCTCCTTACAATGAGCAGTTCTTC.

About this clone itself: This is likely a read error, given that the CDR3 carries no conserved phenylalanine or tryptophan at its end. V gene TRBV6-1 combines with J gene TRBJ2-7; the D gene is possibly TRBD2 (6 bases). Trimming left V 8 bases short and J 6 bases short, with 23 bases between. CDR3 length: 15 residues. Germline V gene data show CDR1 as MNHNS and CDR2 as SASEGT. The CDR3 region has the DNA TGTGCCAGCCGAAAGCGGGTGGACCTGCCGTCCGAGCAGTACCTC. The encoded protein is CASRKRVDLPSEQYL.